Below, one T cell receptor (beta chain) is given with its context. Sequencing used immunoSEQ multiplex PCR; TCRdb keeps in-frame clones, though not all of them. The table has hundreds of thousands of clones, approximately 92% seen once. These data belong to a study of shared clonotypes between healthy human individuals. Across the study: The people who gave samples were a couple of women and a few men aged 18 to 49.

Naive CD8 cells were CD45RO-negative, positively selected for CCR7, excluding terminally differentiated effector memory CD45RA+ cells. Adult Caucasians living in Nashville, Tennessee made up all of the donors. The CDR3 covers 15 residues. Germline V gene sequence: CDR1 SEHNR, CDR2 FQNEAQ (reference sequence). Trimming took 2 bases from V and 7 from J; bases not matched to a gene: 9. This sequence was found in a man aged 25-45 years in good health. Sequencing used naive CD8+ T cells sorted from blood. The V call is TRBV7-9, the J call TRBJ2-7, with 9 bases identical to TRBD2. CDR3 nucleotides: TGTGCCAGCAGCTTAAGGCGGGAGGGCCCTCGGGAGCAGTACTTC. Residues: CASSLRREGPREQYF.